Below are 2 T cell receptor beta chains sequenced from a single sample in a study of shared clonotypes between healthy human individuals. TCRdb's table, derived via immunoSEQ multiplex PCR, lists solely in-frame clones and lacks some. The sample lists millions of clones, over 85% occurring once. Sequencing was carried out using naive CD4+ T cells sorted from blood. The subset here: CD45RA+ positively selected. Receptors originate from a man aged 18 to 30 in good health.

The chain recombines TRBV7-2 with TRBJ1-3, with TRBD1 matching over 9 bases. V gave up 0 bases and J gave up 5 bases; unmatched junction bases: 5. CDR1 and CDR2 from the germline V gene are SGHTA and FQGNSA. The CDR3 has 16 residues. The CDR3 DNA reads TGTGCCAGCAGCTTAGCGGGACAGGGTACCAGAAACACCATATATTTT. This translates into CASSLAGQGTRNTIYF.

This chain links TRBV23-1 with TRBJ2-1, with 7 bases that match TRBD2. TRBV23-1 carries the ORF label, with uncertain function. The V gene end was trimmed by 2 bases and the J gene end by 9 bases; junction bases not matched to a gene: 16. The CDR3 loop spans 17 amino acids. CDR3 region: CASSQPLAGEYDCEQFF. CDR3 DNA sequence: TGCGCCAGCAGTCAACCTCTGGCGGGAGAGTATGATTGTGAGCAGTTCTTC.